This TCR beta chain is from a study of type 1 regulatory T cells. MiXCR was run by TCRdb on the reads, yielding one entry per CDR3 protein. The sample comprises roughly 65,000 distinct CDR3 sequences, roughly half of which are singletons, and roughly 2.2% rests with the top ten. Of note for this clonotype: The antigen is not known.

Points from the study as a whole: Tr1 cells had a more restricted TCR repertoire than non-Tr1 cells.

The germline gives CDR1 MNHEY, CDR2 SVGAGI. The length of the CDR3 is 14 residues. V lost 9 bases, J lost 0 bases, and 7 bases stayed unmatched. Sequenced sample: cultured non-Tr1 T cells, either the whole culture or a sorted T cell fraction (not recorded which). The source is a human donor in good health. V gene TRBV6-5 combines with J gene TRBJ2-7; TRBD1 matches at 8 bases. The CDR3 here is CASGKDRDSYEQYF. In nucleotides, the CDR3 is TGTGCCAGTGGGAAGGACAGGGACTCCTACGAGCAGTACTTC.